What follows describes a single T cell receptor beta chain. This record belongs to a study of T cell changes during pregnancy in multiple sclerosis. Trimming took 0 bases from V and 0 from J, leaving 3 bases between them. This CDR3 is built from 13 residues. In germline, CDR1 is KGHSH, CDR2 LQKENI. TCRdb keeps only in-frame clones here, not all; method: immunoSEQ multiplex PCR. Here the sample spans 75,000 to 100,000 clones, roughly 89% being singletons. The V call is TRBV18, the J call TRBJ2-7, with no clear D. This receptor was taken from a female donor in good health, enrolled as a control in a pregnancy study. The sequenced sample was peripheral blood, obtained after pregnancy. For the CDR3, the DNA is TGTGCCAGCTCACCACCGGCCTCCTACGAGCAGTACTTC. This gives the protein CASSPPASYEQYF.